This entry concerns a single T cell receptor beta chain. The data are from a study of blood T cell repertoires in COVID-19. Study context: Donors in the United States, Italy and Spain gave samples during acute or convalescent COVID-19. In each case, the material was cDNA or gDNA derived from T cells, B-cell-depleted T cells, or PBMCs.

As processed by the authors: Quantification of nucleated cells was approximated via reference gene primer amplification. Assay used: immunoSEQ multiplex PCR; TCRdb lists only in-frame clones, some missing. V and J calls and clone size come straight from that table; D and trimming were deduced from the DNA. The sample includes around 140,000 clones, 80% to 85% seen only once; the top ten take about 7.5%. The length of the CDR3 is 14 residues. V trimming: 3 bases; J trimming: 6 bases; junction bases outside the gene matches: 2. Germline V lookup: CDR1 SGHAT, CDR2 FQNNGV. This clonotype was obtained from a human donor in a cohort sampled during active COVID-19. The sample taken for sequencing was peripheral blood. The rearrangement uses TRBV11-2 and TRBJ1-4; 9 bases line up with TRBD1. The CDR3 DNA follows: TGTGCCAGCAGCTTCGGGACAGGGTATGAAAAACTGTTTTTT. Protein product: CASSFGTGYEKLFF.